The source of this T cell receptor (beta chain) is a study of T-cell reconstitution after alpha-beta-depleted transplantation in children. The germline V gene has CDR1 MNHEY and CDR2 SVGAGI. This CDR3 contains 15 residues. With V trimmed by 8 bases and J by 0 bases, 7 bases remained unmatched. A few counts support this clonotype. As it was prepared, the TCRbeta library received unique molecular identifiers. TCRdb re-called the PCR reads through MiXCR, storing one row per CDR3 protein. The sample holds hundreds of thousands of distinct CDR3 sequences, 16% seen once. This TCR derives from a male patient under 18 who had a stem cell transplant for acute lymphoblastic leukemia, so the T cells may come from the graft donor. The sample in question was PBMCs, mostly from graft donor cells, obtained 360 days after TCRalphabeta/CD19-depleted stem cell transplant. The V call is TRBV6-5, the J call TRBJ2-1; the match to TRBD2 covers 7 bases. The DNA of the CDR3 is TGTGCCAGCGTTAATAAGCGGGGCTCCTACAATGAGCAGTTCTTC. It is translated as CASVNKRGSYNEQFF.